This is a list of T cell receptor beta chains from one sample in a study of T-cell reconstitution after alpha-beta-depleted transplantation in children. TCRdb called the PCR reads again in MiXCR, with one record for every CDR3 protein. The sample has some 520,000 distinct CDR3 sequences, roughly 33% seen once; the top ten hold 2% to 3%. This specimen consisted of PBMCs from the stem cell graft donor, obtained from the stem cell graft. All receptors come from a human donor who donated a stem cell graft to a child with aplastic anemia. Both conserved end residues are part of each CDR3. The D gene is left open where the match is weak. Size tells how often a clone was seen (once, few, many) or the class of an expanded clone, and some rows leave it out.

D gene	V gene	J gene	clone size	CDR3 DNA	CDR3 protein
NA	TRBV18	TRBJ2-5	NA	TGTGCCAGCTCACCATATAGAGAGACCCAGTACTTC	CASSPYRETQYF
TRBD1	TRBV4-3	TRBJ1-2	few	TGCGCCAGCAGCCAAGATGGAGGACAGGGTGGGTATGGCTACACCTTC	CASSQDGGQGGYGYTF
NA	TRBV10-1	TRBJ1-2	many	TGCGCCAGCAGTGACACGACGGAAATCTATGGCTACACCTTC	CASSDTTEIYGYTF
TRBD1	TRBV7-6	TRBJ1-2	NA	TGTGCCAGCAGCTTAGGGGTGGGACCGGGACAGGGTCCCGCAGACGGGGGCTACACCTTC	CASSLGVGPGQGPADGGYTF
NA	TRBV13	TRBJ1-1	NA	TGTGCCAGCAGCTCAAATCCGGGACATCACACTGAAGCTTTCTTT	CASSSNPGHHTEAFF
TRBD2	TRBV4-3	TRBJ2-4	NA	TGCGCCAGCAGCCAAGATGTGCCTAGCGGGAAAAACATTCAGTACTTC	CASSQDVPSGKNIQYF
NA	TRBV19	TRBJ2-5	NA	TGTGCCAGTAGTATGCGGGAGACCCAGTACTTC	CASSMRETQYF
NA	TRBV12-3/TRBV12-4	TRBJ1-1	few	TGTGCCAGCAGTTTAAGGGCAGGGACAAACACTGAAGCTTTCTTT	CASSLRAGTNTEAFF
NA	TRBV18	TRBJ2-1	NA	TGTGCCAGCTCACTCACAGGGAAGAATGAGCAGTTCTTC	CASSLTGKNEQFF
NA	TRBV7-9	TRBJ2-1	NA	TGTGCCAGCAGCTCCCACAACCTTCACAATGAGCAGTTCTTC	CASSSHNLHNEQFF
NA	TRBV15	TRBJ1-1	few	TGTGCCACCAGCAGAGGGGAGATGAACACTGAAGCTTTCTTT	CATSRGEMNTEAFF
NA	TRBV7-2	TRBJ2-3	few	TGTGCCAGCAGCTTAGGAGCGCATACGCAGTATTTT	CASSLGAHTQYF
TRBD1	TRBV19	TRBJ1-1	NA	TGTGCCATTCGTGGCGAGGGGGCGACTGAAGCTTTCTTT	CAIRGEGATEAFF
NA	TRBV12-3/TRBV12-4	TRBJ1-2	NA	TGTGCCAGCACCCTCCGGGGGACCAATGGCTACACCTTC	CASTLRGTNGYTF
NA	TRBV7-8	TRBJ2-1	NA	TGTGCCAGCAGCTCGACTAGTGGGGGCTCAAATGAGCAGTTCTTC	CASSSTSGGSNEQFF
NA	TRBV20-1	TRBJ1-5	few	TGCAGTGCTAGAGATCTCGCCGGGGCGAAACAGCCCCAGCATTTT	CSARDLAGAKQPQHF
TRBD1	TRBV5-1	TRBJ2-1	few	TGCGCCAGCAGCTTGGCCGGGACAGCTCTTTACAATGAGCAGTTCTTC	CASSLAGTALYNEQFF
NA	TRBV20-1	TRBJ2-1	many	TGCAGTGCTAGACGGCTAGCGTCCACGTACAATGAGCAGTTCTTC	CSARRLASTYNEQFF
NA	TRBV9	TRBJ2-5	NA	TGTGCCAGCAGCGTATCGGTTCGCGAAGAGACCCAGTACTTC	CASSVSVREETQYF
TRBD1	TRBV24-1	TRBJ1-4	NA	TGTGCCACCAGTGCATCCGGGACAGGAAAACTGTTTTTT	CATSASGTGKLFF
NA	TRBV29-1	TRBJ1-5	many	TGCAGCGTTGAAGACGGAGGAAGGGATCAGCCCCAGCATTTT	CSVEDGGRDQPQHF
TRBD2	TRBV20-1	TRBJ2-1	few	TGCAGTGCTCTTTGGACTAGCGGGAGGCATGAGCAGTTCTTC	CSALWTSGRHEQFF
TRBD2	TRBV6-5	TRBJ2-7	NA	TGTGCCAGCAGTTCTACCGGGTTCCTAGCGGGGTACGAGCAGTACTTC	CASSSTGFLAGYEQYF
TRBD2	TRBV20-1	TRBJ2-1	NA	TGCAGTGTTAGAGATCAGGCAGCGGGAGAATCCTACAATGAGCAGTTCTTC	CSVRDQAAGESYNEQFF
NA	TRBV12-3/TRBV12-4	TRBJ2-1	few	TGTGCCAGCAGTTTTCGGCTAGCGCACAATGAGCAGTTCTTC	CASSFRLAHNEQFF
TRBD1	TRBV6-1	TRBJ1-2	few	TGTGCCAGCAGTGCTCGACAGGGATCCTATGGCTACACCTTC	CASSARQGSYGYTF
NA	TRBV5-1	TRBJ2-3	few	TGCGCCAGCAGCTTGGACGCCCCTCGGATAGATACGCAGTATTTT	CASSLDAPRIDTQYF
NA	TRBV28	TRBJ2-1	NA	TGTGCCAGCAGGACGTTCTACAATGAGCAGTTCTTC	CASRTFYNEQFF
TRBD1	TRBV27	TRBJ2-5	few	TGTGCCAGCAGATCGCCGGGACAGGGGAGAGAGACCCAGTACTTC	CASRSPGQGRETQYF
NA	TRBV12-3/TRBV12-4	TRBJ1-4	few	TGTGCCAGCACCCCCAGACTGAGGGAAAAACTGTTTTTT	CASTPRLREKLFF
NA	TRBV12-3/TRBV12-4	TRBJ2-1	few	TGTGCCAGCAGTTTGCGGGGGACAGTGCATGAGCAGTTCTTC	CASSLRGTVHEQFF
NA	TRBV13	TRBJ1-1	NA	TGTGCCAGCAGCTTCAACAGGGCACGGAACACTGAAGCTTTCTTT	CASSFNRARNTEAFF
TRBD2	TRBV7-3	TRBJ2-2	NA	TGTGCCAGCAGCCCGCCGGGGGGAAAGGCCGGGGAGCTGTTTTTT	CASSPPGGKAGELFF
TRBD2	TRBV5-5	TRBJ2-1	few	TGTGCCAGCAGCTTAGGACTAGCGGTCTCCTACAATGAGCAGTTCTTC	CASSLGLAVSYNEQFF
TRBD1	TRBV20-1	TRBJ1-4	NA	TGCAGTGCTAGAGATTCCAGGGGGCTATATGAAAAACTGTTTTTT	CSARDSRGLYEKLFF
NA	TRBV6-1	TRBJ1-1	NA	TGTGCCAGCAGTGGTCGGGCCGAAAGGGCTGAAGCTTTCTTT	CASSGRAERAEAFF
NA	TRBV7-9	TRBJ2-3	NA	TGTGCCAGCAGCTTTCCCTCGGCAGATACGCAGTATTTT	CASSFPSADTQYF
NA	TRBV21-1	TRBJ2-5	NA	TGTGCCAGCACCAAGGAGTACACAAAGACCCAGTACTTC	CASTKEYTKTQYF
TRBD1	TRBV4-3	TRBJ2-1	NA	TGCGCCAGCAGCCAAGATCTCGTAGTTCGGACAGGGGGCTTCGGCGAGCAGTTCTTC	CASSQDLVVRTGGFGEQFF
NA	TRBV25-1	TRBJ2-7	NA	TGTGCCAGCAGTGACCGTAGCTCCTACGAGCAGTACTTC	CASSDRSSYEQYF
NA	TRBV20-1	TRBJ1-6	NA	TGCAGTGCTAGAGATGGGACACTAGATAATTCACCCCTCCACTTT	CSARDGTLDNSPLHF
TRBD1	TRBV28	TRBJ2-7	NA	TGTGCCAGCAGTGGGACAGCGCAAACCTACGAGCAGTACTTC	CASSGTAQTYEQYF
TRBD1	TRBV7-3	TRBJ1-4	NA	TGTGCCAGCAGTGACAGGGTCGCGCATGAAAAACTGTTTTTT	CASSDRVAHEKLFF
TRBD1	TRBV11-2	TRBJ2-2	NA	TGTGCCGGGGGGACAGGGGGCACCGGGGAGCTGTTTTTT	CAGGTGGTGELFF
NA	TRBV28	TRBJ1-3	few	TGTGCCAGCAGCCCCGCTGGAAACACCATATATTTT	CASSPAGNTIYF
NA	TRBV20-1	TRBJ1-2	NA	TGCAGTGCCTGGGGAGGGGACAATATCTATGGCTACACCTTC	CSAWGGDNIYGYTF
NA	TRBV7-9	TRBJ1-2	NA	TGTGCCAGCAGCTTAGATGTGATTACGGTCTATGGCTACACCTTC	CASSLDVITVYGYTF
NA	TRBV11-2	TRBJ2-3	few	TGTGCCAGCAGCGGGACTTGGGGTTCTAGCACAGATACGCAGTATTTT	CASSGTWGSSTDTQYF
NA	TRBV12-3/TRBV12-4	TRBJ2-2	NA	TGTGCCACCACGGGCGATTCGAACACCGGGGAGCTGTTTTTT	CATTGDSNTGELFF
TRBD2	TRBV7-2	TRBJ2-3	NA	TGTGCCAGCAGCTTACTAGCGGCCACAGATACGCAGTATTTT	CASSLLAATDTQYF
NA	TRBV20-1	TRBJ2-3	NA	TGCAGTGCTAGAGATCATGTGGATACGCAGTATTTT	CSARDHVDTQYF
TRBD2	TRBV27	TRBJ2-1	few	TGTGCCAGCAGTACCAGTAGCGGGAGTGAGCAGTTCTTC	CASSTSSGSEQFF
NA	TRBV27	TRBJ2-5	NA	TGTGCCAGCAGTTTATCAACCGCGAGGCCACAAGAGACCCAGTACTTC	CASSLSTARPQETQYF
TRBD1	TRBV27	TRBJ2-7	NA	TGTGCCAGCAGTCCCATACAGGGGTACGAGCAGTACTTC	CASSPIQGYEQYF
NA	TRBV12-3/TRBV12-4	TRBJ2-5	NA	TGTGCCAGCAGTCAGAAACAAGAGACCCAGTACTTC	CASSQKQETQYF